This passage covers 30 T cell receptor beta chains from one sample sequenced in a study of T-cell memory formation after mild COVID-19. TCRdb independently ran MiXCR on the 5' RACE reads; one entry per CDR3 protein. Found here are about 340,000 distinct CDR3 sequences, around 20% of them singletons; the top ten hold approximately 12%. The specimen was PBMCs or a T cell subset sorted from them (not recorded which). These TCRs come from an adult woman who had mild COVID-19 (a few samples of this study predate the infection). Cell type and time point are not known.

The chain combines TRBV24-1 with TRBJ2-7, with D perhaps TRBD1 or TRBD2 (5 bases each). The CDR3 runs to 16 residues. The V gene lost 2 bases and the J gene lost 5 bases, with 18 bases spanning the gap. Germline values: CDR1 KGHDR, CDR2 SFDVKD. The CDR3 DNA follows: TGTGCCACCAGTGATTCGGACGGGACCCCGTTCAACGAGCAGTACTTC. Its protein is CATSDSDGTPFNEQYF.

The sample holds a few counts of this clonotype. The rearrangement joins TRBV2 to TRBJ2-5; no clear D. With 10 bases removed from V and 5 bases from J, the gap between germline ends came to 17 bases. The CDR3 is 13 residues long. CDR1 SNHLY and CDR2 FYNNEI come from the germline V gene. Here the CDR3 DNA reads TGTGCCAACAAAGGTCCAGGTCGGGAGACCCAGTACTTC. This gives the protein CANKGPGRETQYF. Supplemented by reference TRBV2 and TRBJ2-5, the full variable domain reads EPEVTQTPSHQVTQMGQEVILRCVPISNHLYFYWYRQILGQKVEFLVSFYNNEISEKSEIFDDQFSVERPDGSNFTLKIRSTKLEDSAMYFCANKGPGRETQYFGPGTRLLVL.

The rearrangement joins TRBV12-3 or TRBV12-4 to TRBJ2-1; TRBD2 might be the D (6 bases). This CDR3 has 16 amino acids. V lost 0 bases and J lost 3, with 12 bases in between. CDR3 sequence reads: CASSLARGDFYNEQFF. DNA of the CDR3: TGTGCCAGCAGTTTAGCGCGCGGGGACTTCTACAATGAGCAGTTCTTC.

This clonotype has a count of ten or more. This chain uses TRBV5-1 with TRBJ2-1, with unresolved D. This CDR3 has 14 residues. Germline-derived CDR1 and CDR2 are SGHRS and YFSETQ. The V gene lost 0 bases and the J gene lost 1 base, with 5 bases spanning the gap. The CDR3 DNA is TGCGCCAGCAGCTTGGACGGATCCTACAATGAGCAGTTCTTC. It is translated as CASSLDGSYNEQFF.

The chain combines TRBV20-1 with TRBJ1-6; tentative D call: TRBD1 (5 bases). CDR1 DFQATT and CDR2 SNEGSKA come from the germline V gene (reference sequence). V lost 7 bases and J lost 0, with 19 bases in between. This CDR3 contains 17 residues. This CDR3 reads CSVSFRDASSYNSPLHF. The CDR3 DNA follows: TGCAGTGTCTCGTTCCGGGACGCAAGCTCCTATAATTCACCCCTCCACTTT.

The chain carries TRBV4-1 and TRBJ2-4; D unresolved. V lost 2 bases, J lost 8 bases, and 4 bases lay in between. Per the germline V gene, CDR1 is MGHRA and CDR2 is YSYEKL. CDR3 length: 11 residues. Written as DNA, the CDR3 is TGCGCCAGCAGCCAAAGGGACATTCAGTACTTC. It specifies CASSQRDIQYF.

The V and J genes are TRBV29-1 and TRBJ2-1; 9 nucleotides align to TRBD2. Germline V gene sequence: CDR1 SQVTM, CDR2 ANQGSEA. The CDR3 runs to 12 residues. Unmatched junction bases numbered 6, after V lost 6 bases and J lost 9 bases. Here the CDR3 reads CSVDSGSPEQFF. The CDR3 DNA follows: TGCAGCGTGGATAGCGGGAGTCCTGAGCAGTTCTTC.

In its sample, this clonotype was seen a few times. V and J are TRBV7-9 and TRBJ2-5; D possibly matches TRBD1 or TRBD2 (6 bases each). V lost 4 bases to trimming and J lost 1 base, with 13 bases between them. Germline V CDR1 and CDR2: SEHNR, FQNEAQ (reference sequence). The CDR3 spans 15 residues. This CDR3 reads CASSSNPGAQETQYF. Written as DNA, the CDR3 is TGTGCCAGCAGCTCCAACCCGGGGGCCCAAGAGACCCAGTACTTC.

This clonotype was found many times. This chain links TRBV20-1 with TRBJ2-7; 11 nucleotides agree with TRBD2. CDR3 length: 14 residues. V trimming: 5 bases; J trimming: 2 bases; junction bases outside the gene matches: 5. Per the germline V gene, CDR1 is DFQATT and CDR2 is SNEGSKA (reference sequence). The DNA for the CDR3 is TGCAGTGCTCAATTTAGCGGGGGGGCCTACGAGCAGTACTTC. Its protein is CSAQFSGGAYEQYF.

The gene calls are TRBV6-1 and TRBJ1-2, with a tentative D call TRBD1 (6 bases). Trimming shortened V by 3 bases and J by 4 bases, and 21 bases separated the two germline ends. Germline V CDR1 and CDR2: MNHNS, SASEGT. The length of the CDR3 is 17 residues. The CDR3 DNA reads as TGTGCCAGCAGTGATAGGAGGTGGGCTACAGGGCCCTATGGCTACACCTTC. It encodes CASSDRRWATGPYGYTF.

The rearrangement links TRBV12-3 or TRBV12-4 to TRBJ2-7; D is perhaps TRBD2 (6 bases). This CDR3 is 13 amino acids long. Between the trimmed V and J ends, which lost 5 bases and 1 base, there was a span of 9 bases. The CDR3, as DNA: TGTGCCAGCAGTGATCTAGCGTCCTACGAGCAGTACTTC. This gives the protein CASSDLASYEQYF.

This clonotype occurred a few times. This sequence joins TRBV28 and TRBJ1-2; D ambiguous. The ends were cut back, 2 bases at V and 4 bases at J, with 5 bases in the middle. Germline loops: CDR1 MDHEN, CDR2 SYDVKM. The CDR3 consists of 12 residues. The CDR3 DNA reads as TGTGCCAGCAGTTTAAAGGTCTATGGCTACACCTTC. It specifies CASSLKVYGYTF.

This sequence joins TRBV12-3 or TRBV12-4 and TRBJ1-2; 7 nucleotides line up with TRBD1. The junction had 8 bases not matched to a gene; V was cut back by 6 bases and J by 4 bases. The CDR3 is made up of 14 amino acids. The CDR3 nucleotides read TGTGCCAGCAGAAAGATGGGACAGTTCTATGGCTACACCTTC. Translating it yields CASRKMGQFYGYTF.

This clonotype was detected only a few times. The genes are TRBV21-1 and TRBJ2-4; the listed D gene, TRBD1, was not tested against the DNA. TRBV21-1 is annotated as a pseudogene. The CDR3 sequence is 16 residues long. This chain's CDR3 is CASSFRQDPLKNIQYF. DNA for the CDR3: TGTGCCAGCAGCTTCCGACAGGACCCCTTAAAAAACATTCAGTACTTC.

This clonotype was observed at least ten times. The rearrangement joins TRBV7-2 to TRBJ2-1; 9 bases agree with TRBD2. The junction had 11 bases not matched to a gene; V was cut back by 5 bases and J by 9 bases. Germline assignment: CDR1 SGHTA and CDR2 FQGNSA. The CDR3 extends over 15 amino acids. The CDR3 loop is CASSRRAGGPPEQFF. The CDR3 DNA reads TGTGCCAGCAGCCGTCGGGCGGGAGGGCCTCCTGAGCAGTTCTTC. The variable domain in full, completed from reference TRBV7-2 and TRBJ2-1, reads GAGVSQSPSNKVTEKGKDVELRCDPISGHTALYWYRQSLGQGLEFLIYFQGNSAPDKSGLPSDRFSAERTGGSVSTLTIQRTQQEDSAVYLCASSRRAGGPPEQFFGPGTRLTVL.

This clonotype was detected a few times. The rearrangement uses TRBV4-3 and TRBJ2-1, with 8 bases lining up with TRBD2. V lost 4 bases, J lost 4 bases, and 6 bases stayed unmatched. Germline loops: CDR1 LGHNA, CDR2 YSLEER. This CDR3 contains 15 residues. CDR3: CASSPETSAYNEQFF. The DNA of the CDR3 is TGCGCCAGCAGCCCAGAGACTAGCGCATACAATGAGCAGTTCTTC.

The gene calls are TRBV20-1 and TRBJ2-6; D is uncertain. The length of the CDR3 is 14 residues. V was trimmed by 2 bases and J by 0 bases, leaving 5 bases between them. Germline V lookup: CDR1 DFQATT, CDR2 SNEGSKA (reference sequence). The CDR3 DNA is TGCAGTGCTAGATCGACCTCTGGGGCCAACGTCCTGACTTTC. Translating gives CSARSTSGANVLTF.

This clonotype was recorded at least ten times. V and J are TRBV24-1 and TRBJ2-1; the match to TRBD2 covers 7 bases. CDR1 is KGHDR, CDR2 SFDVKD, per germline. This CDR3 comprises 18 residues. Trimming took 5 bases from V and 0 from J; bases not matched to a gene: 12. CDR3 nucleotide sequence: TGTGCCACCAGTGCCTGGGCTAGCGGCCTTCCCTCCTACAATGAGCAGTTCTTC. This translates into CATSAWASGLPSYNEQFF.

This clonotype was observed at least ten times. The rearrangement joins TRBV7-8 to TRBJ1-4, with TRBD1 identical over 9 bases. The CDR3 has 15 amino acids. Germline CDR1 and CDR2: SGHVS and FQNEAQ. V dropped 5 bases and J dropped 4; count of bases not matched to a gene: 5. The CDR3: CASSRGGQGNEKLFF. CDR3 DNA: TGTGCCAGCAGCCGCGGGGGACAGGGTAATGAAAAACTGTTTTTT. Supplemented by reference TRBV7-8 and TRBJ1-4, the full variable domain reads GAGVSQSPRYKVAKRGQDVALRCDPISGHVSLFWYQQALGQGPEFLTYFQNEAQLDKSGLPSDRFFAERPEGSVSTLKIQRTQQEDSAVYLCASSRGGQGNEKLFFGSGTQLSVL.

CDR3 protein: CASTRGLNTEAFF. The CDR3 bases are TGCGCCAGCACCCGGGGGTTGAACACTGAAGCTTTCTTT. The chain employs TRBV4-1 and TRBJ1-1; D is perhaps TRBD1 (5 bases). V dropped 7 bases and J dropped 0 bases, with 9 bases sitting between them. The CDR3 runs 13 residues. Germline-derived CDR1 and CDR2 are MGHRA and YSYEKL.

This clonotype was picked up a small number of times. This chain connects TRBV5-1 to TRBJ2-1; TRBD2 aligns across 12 bases. Germline V gene sequence: CDR1 SGHRS, CDR2 YFSETQ. V lost 2 bases and J lost 9; bases outside the gene matches: 6. This CDR3 has 15 amino acids. The CDR3 is CASSFSSGRATEQFF. DNA for the CDR3: TGCGCCAGCAGCTTTTCTAGCGGGAGGGCCACTGAGCAGTTCTTC.

The V call is TRBV6-2 or TRBV6-3, the J call TRBJ1-1; no clear D. V was cut by 7 bases and J by 2 bases, with 11 bases left in between. This CDR3 comprises 13 residues. CDR1 is MNHEY, CDR2 SVGEGT, per germline. The CDR3 nucleotides are TGTGCCAGCAAACAAGGGATCAACACTGAAGCTTTCTTT. Translated, it gives CASKQGINTEAFF.

The chain recombines TRBV5-1 with TRBJ1-4; D might be TRBD1 (5 bases). Germline lookup yields CDR1 SGHRS and CDR2 YFSETQ. This CDR3 is 14 amino acids long. The V and J ends lost 0 bases and 8 bases respectively, with 11 bases between them. The DNA for the CDR3 is TGCGCCAGCAGCTTGGGGGGGGTCGTGGAAAAACTGTTTTTT. The encoded protein is CASSLGGVVEKLFF. Supplemented by reference TRBV5-1 and TRBJ1-4, the full variable domain reads KAGVTQTPRYLIKTRGQQVTLSCSPISGHRSVSWYQQTPGQGLQFLFEYFSETQRNKGNFPGRFSGRQFSNSRSEMNVSTLELGDSALYLCASSLGGVVEKLFFGSGTQLSVL.

The chain joins TRBV12-3 or TRBV12-4 to TRBJ2-7; D perhaps matches TRBD1 (6 bases). Between the trimmed V and J ends, which lost 2 bases and 3 bases, there was a span of 14 bases. The CDR3 spans 15 residues. CDR3 sequence reads: CASSLTQGLDYEQYF. DNA for the CDR3: TGTGCCAGCAGTTTAACCCAGGGGCTCGACTACGAGCAGTACTTC.

The chain couples TRBV4-3 to TRBJ1-2; tentative D call: TRBD1 (6 bases). The CDR3 length is 15 residues. Trimming removed 0 bases from V and 5 bases from J, with 13 bases in between. In germline, CDR1 is LGHNA, CDR2 YSLEER. CDR3 protein: CASSQERGTHYGYTF. CDR3 sequence (DNA): TGCGCCAGCAGCCAAGAGCGGGGGACACATTATGGCTACACCTTC.

This chain joins TRBV7-3 and TRBJ2-2, with 10 bases matching TRBD1. Germline V gives CDR1 SGHTA, CDR2 FQGTGA. The ends lost 6 bases at V and 6 bases at J; junction bases unmatched: 7. The CDR3 is 15 residues long. CDR3 nucleotides: TGTGCCAGCAGACCGGGACAGGGGCTTGCCGGGGAGCTGTTTTTT. The encoded protein is CASRPGQGLAGELFF.

In this sample, this clonotype turned up a few times. The chain couples TRBV24-1 to TRBJ2-1; D is unresolved. The germline V gene has CDR1 KGHDR and CDR2 SFDVKD. This CDR3 contains 14 residues. Trimming stripped 5 bases from V and 8 bases from J, with 15 bases between. The CDR3 loop reads CATSANLVPDEQFF. CDR3 coding DNA: TGTGCCACCAGTGCGAACCTAGTGCCAGATGAGCAGTTCTTC.

There are a few counts of this clonotype. V and J are TRBV7-9 and TRBJ2-7, with D hard to call. V was pared by 4 bases and J by 4 bases, with 5 bases between. The CDR3 is made up of 11 amino acids. Germline loops: CDR1 SEHNR, CDR2 FQNEAQ (reference sequence). CDR3 region: CASSYAYEQYF. Written as DNA, the CDR3 is TGTGCCAGCAGCTACGCGTACGAGCAGTACTTC.

This clonotype was counted at least ten times. V and J are TRBV18 and TRBJ2-1; possibly TRBD2 for D (6 bases). This CDR3 contains 15 residues. V lost 2 bases, J lost 8 bases, and 16 bases lay in between. Looked up from germline, CDR1 is KGHSH and CDR2 is LQKENI. This CDR3 is CASSPSTGVVDEQFF. CDR3 nucleotide sequence: TGTGCCAGCTCACCATCTACGGGAGTGGTGGATGAGCAGTTCTTC.

This chain links TRBV20-1 with TRBJ2-7; perhaps D is TRBD1 or TRBD2 (5 bases each). The germline V gene has CDR1 DFQATT and CDR2 SNEGSKA (reference sequence). The CDR3 extends over 17 amino acids. The V gene lost 1 base and the J gene lost 2 bases, with 21 bases spanning the gap. CDR3 nucleotides: TGCAGTGCTAGAGCTTCCCTTAAAGGGACCTATACCTACGAGCAGTACTTC. Translating it yields CSARASLKGTYTYEQYF.